The entry that follows covers one TCR beta chain sequence. These data belong to a study of blood T cell repertoires in COVID-19. Cohorts were based on clinical histories the participants reported. Clones were sequenced by immunoSEQ multiplex PCR, and TCRdb holds only the in-frame ones, with some missing. The sample contains about 290,000 clones, around 90% of which appear only once. There are 13 residues in the CDR3. Germline V gene sequence: CDR1 SGHRS, CDR2 YFSETQ. V lost 8 bases to trimming and J lost 7 bases; unmatched junction nucleotides: 8. The sample comprised PBMCs or T cells enriched from blood (not recorded which). The chain uses TRBV5-1 and TRBJ2-2; 7 bases fit TRBD2. The TCR comes from a middle-aged woman who had recovered from COVID-19. The CDR3 bases are TGCGCCAGAGGGCGGGAGTTTGACGGGGAGCTGTTTTTT. Protein product: CARGREFDGELFF.